The 18 T cell receptor beta chains given below trace back to one sample, sequenced in a study of beta chain features in type 1 diabetes (dated 2018 in TCRdb). Libraries were built with the immunoSEQ multiplex PCR assay. The entire isolated RNA was reverse transcribed using the High Capacity cDNA Reverse Transcription Kit, and thus expressed TCRB transcripts were sequenced. This immuneACCESS table, as held by TCRdb, lists in-frame sequences with V and J called but not all clones. Of the missing ones, under half trace to an unresolved V gene in checked studies; the others have no known cause. The sample has under 6,500 clones on record, over 70% of them singletons. The top ten constitute approximately 2.1% of the sample. Sequences were obtained from Tregs from blood. Interpreted using the paper, the cell subset or site label stands for: regulatory CD4+ T cells. The receptors stem from a man aged 18 to 35 in good health.

The chain combines TRBV7-2 with TRBJ2-1, with 13 bases matching TRBD2. V shed 4 bases and J 6 bases; nucleotides not matched to a gene: 6. The CDR3 spans 16 residues. The germline V gene encodes CDR1 SGHTA and CDR2 FQGNSA. CDR3 DNA sequence: TGTGCCAGCAGCTCCAGACGACTAGCGGGAGGCAATGAGCAGTTCTTC. Amino acid sequence: CASSSRRLAGGNEQFF.

CDR3 loop: CASSPRLSGGTSEQYF. CDR3 DNA sequence: TGCGCCAGCAGTCCACGACTCAGCGGGGGGACTTCTGAGCAGTACTTC. The V gene is TRBV10-2, the J gene TRBJ2-7; 9 bases map to TRBD2. V lost 5 bases to trimming and J lost 7 bases; unmatched junction nucleotides: 15. Germline V gives CDR1 WSHSY, CDR2 SAAADI. The CDR3 is 16 residues long.

The rearrangement links TRBV5-1 to TRBJ1-1, with 9 nucleotides matching TRBD1. Germline assignment: CDR1 SGHRS and CDR2 YFSETQ. The length of the CDR3 is 15 residues. J was trimmed by 1 base and V by 5 bases; bases with no gene match: 6. CDR3 residues: CASRYAQGANTEAFF. The CDR3 DNA reads TGCGCCAGCAGATACGCACAGGGGGCGAACACTGAAGCTTTCTTT.

This clone was observed a few times. The genes are TRBV4-3 and TRBJ2-7; TRBD1 is a possible D gene (6 bases). With 0 bases removed from V and 3 bases from J, the gap between germline ends came to 9 bases. The germline V gene encodes CDR1 LGHNA and CDR2 YSLEER. The CDR3 runs to 14 residues. The CDR3 DNA reads as TGCGCCAGCAGCCAAGATCCGGACAGCTACGAGCAGTACTTC. Its translation is CASSQDPDSYEQYF.

The chain employs TRBV19 and TRBJ2-3; possibly TRBD2 for D (6 bases). The CDR3 sequence is 17 residues long. Germline V gene sequence: CDR1 LNHDA, CDR2 SQIVND (reference sequence). Trimming took 3 bases from V and 2 from J, leaving 18 bases between them. The CDR3 DNA reads as TGTGCCAGTAGTATTACCCCAAAGCGGGCCCTCACAGATACGCAGTATTTT. As protein: CASSITPKRALTDTQYF.

By proportion, this clone is large. The V call is TRBV7-9, the J call TRBJ1-2; TRBD1 matches 9 bases. The germline gives CDR1 SEHNR, CDR2 FQNEAQ (reference sequence). The CDR3 contains 16 residues. V shed 0 bases and J 4 bases; nucleotides not matched to a gene: 6. Here the CDR3 DNA reads TGTGCCAGCAGCTTAGCGCTGGGACAGGGTGGCTATGGCTACACCTTC. Amino acids: CASSLALGQGGYGYTF.

The chain is built from TRBV6-1 and TRBJ2-7; the match to TRBD1 covers 7 bases. The V gene's germline CDR1 is MNHNS and CDR2 SASEGT. Trimming removed 6 bases from V and 9 bases from J; junction bases left unmatched: 14. The CDR3 length is 14 residues. The CDR3 region has the DNA TGTGCCAGCAGGGATACAGGGGCTGATGGGTGGCAGTACTTC. Translation gives CASRDTGADGWQYF.

The CDR3 region is CASSYAAGGTGELFF. DNA for the CDR3: TGCGCCAGCAGCTACGCAGCGGGGGGTACCGGGGAGCTGTTTTTT. The chain recombines TRBV5-1 with TRBJ2-2; 9 bases align to TRBD2. Germline CDR1 and CDR2: SGHRS and YFSETQ. This CDR3 has 15 amino acids. V shed 3 bases and J 5 bases; nucleotides not matched to a gene: 5.

V is TRBV4-1 and J is TRBJ1-2, with 10 positions matching TRBD1. V lost 2 bases, J lost 5 bases, and 2 bases stayed unmatched. Germline assignment: CDR1 MGHRA and CDR2 YSYEKL. This CDR3 spans 14 amino acids. CDR3 residues: CASSQRDRGYGYTF. As DNA, the CDR3 is TGCGCCAGCAGCCAAAGGGACAGGGGTTATGGCTACACCTTC.

V usage is TRBV18 and J usage is TRBJ1-1, with TRBD1 matching 8 bases. Per the germline V gene, CDR1 is KGHSH and CDR2 is LQKENI. J lost 5 bases, V lost 3 bases, and 8 bases had no gene match. The CDR3 runs 15 residues. The CDR3 nucleotides are TGTGCCAGCTCACCTAGTGACAGGGGTGGGACTGAAGCTTTCTTT. Protein product: CASSPSDRGGTEAFF. Complete variable domain (other parts from reference TRBV18 and TRBJ1-1): NAGVMQNPRHLVRRRGQEARLRCSPMKGHSHVYWYRQLPEEGLKFMVYLQKENIIDESGMPKERFSAEFPKEGPSILRIQQVVRGDSAAYFCASSPSDRGGTEAFFGQGTRLTVV.

The rearrangement joins TRBV5-1 to TRBJ2-7; no definite D call. The CDR3 totals 14 residues. The V gene lost 1 base and the J gene lost 6 bases, with 14 bases spanning the gap. The germline CDR1 and CDR2 sequences are SGHRS and YFSETQ. CDR3 coding DNA: TGCGCCAGCAGCTTGCTGGTTGAGGTGGGCGAGCAGTACTTC. It encodes CASSLLVEVGEQYF.

The chain has TRBV4-2 and TRBJ2-5; TRBD2 aligns across 12 bases. The germline V gene encodes CDR1 LGHNA and CDR2 YNFKEQ. V lost 5 bases, J lost 6 bases, and 7 bases stayed unmatched. This CDR3 comprises 15 residues. CDR3: CASSESSGGAKTQYF. The CDR3 DNA is TGTGCCAGCAGCGAGTCTAGCGGGGGGGCCAAGACCCAGTACTTC.

This chain links TRBV10-3 with TRBJ1-5; TRBD1 might be the D (5 bases). Trimming removed 4 bases from V and 5 bases from J, with 18 bases in between. Germline-derived CDR1 and CDR2 are ENHRY and SYGVKD. This CDR3 has 16 residues. The CDR3 nucleotides are TGTGCCATCAGTGTCCGCGGGAAGGGGTTAGATCAGCCCCAGCATTTT. Residues: CAISVRGKGLDQPQHF.

This clone turned up a few times. This sequence joins TRBV18 and TRBJ2-7; the D gene is possibly TRBD1 (6 bases). Germline CDR1 and CDR2: KGHSH and LQKENI. CDR3 length: 16 residues. Trimming removed 1 base at V and 1 base at J, with 14 bases between. The CDR3, as DNA: TGTGCCAGCTCACCACTGGGCGCGGACAGATCCTACGAGCAGTACTTC. Amino acids: CASSPLGADRSYEQYF.

The V and J genes are TRBV4-2 and TRBJ2-3; TRBD2 matches 8 bases. Germline trimming cut 1 base from V and 0 bases from J; bases unmatched to any gene: 6. This CDR3 has 17 amino acids. Germline-derived CDR1 and CDR2 are LGHNA and YNFKEQ. The CDR3 sequence is CASSQGTSGPSTDTQYF. CDR3 bases: TGTGCCAGCAGCCAAGGCACTAGCGGTCCTAGCACAGATACGCAGTATTTT.

The chain uses TRBV29-1 and TRBJ2-3; D may be TRBD1 (5 bases). The V end lost 7 bases, the J end lost 2 bases, and 10 bases lay between the germline ends. The CDR3 covers 12 residues. CDR1 is SQVTM, CDR2 ANQGSEA, per germline. The CDR3 loop is CSGAGFTDTQYF. CDR3 in DNA: TGCAGCGGTGCAGGGTTCACAGATACGCAGTATTTT.

This sequence joins TRBV27 and TRBJ2-7; no clear D. Germline CDR1 reads MNHEY; CDR2 reads SMNVEV (reference sequence). This CDR3 has 12 residues. V lost 4 bases and J 3 bases, leaving 7 bases between the germline ends. CDR3 DNA sequence: TGTGCCAGCAGTTGGCGGTACTACGAGCAGTACTTC. It encodes CASSWRYYEQYF.

The V gene is TRBV30, the J gene TRBJ1-5; perhaps TRBD1 as D (5 bases). This CDR3 region has 15 residues. Germline loops: CDR1 GTSNPN, CDR2 SVGIG (reference sequence). Deletions cut 0 bases from V and 4 bases from J, with 13 bases between. The DNA for the CDR3 is TGTGCCTGGAGTGTACGTGGGGCGCGGAATCAGCCCCAGCATTTT. This codes for CAWSVRGARNQPQHF. Full variable domain (remainder filled in from reference TRBV30 and TRBJ1-5): SQTIHQWPATLVQPVGSPLSLECTVEGTSNPNLYWYRQAAGRGLQLLFYSVGIGQISSEVPQNLSASRPQDRQFILSSKKLLLSDSGFYLCAWSVRGARNQPQHFGDGTRLSIL.